This paragraph reports one T cell receptor (beta chain). The antigen is undetermined. The sample comes from a study of CXCR3-negative and CXCR3-positive naive CD8 T cells. Per the germline V gene, CDR1 is PRHDT and CDR2 is FYEKMQ (reference sequence). The CDR3 is made up of 12 amino acids. Carrying UMI labels, the TRB cDNA libraries were prepared through 5' RACE. TCRdb reprocessed the 5' RACE reads, keeping one entry per CDR3 protein, no DNA. The repertoire table contains about 38,000 distinct CDR3 sequences. Whole-study findings and limits: Diversity was high in both naive subsets and much lower in memory cells. TRBV-TRBJ usage was alike in naive CXCR3-negative and CXCR3-positive cells but differed in memory cells.

The sample consisted of memory CD8+ T cells from blood. This TCR derives from a human donor in good health. Some clones in this sample may be carry-over from other donors' samples. The V call is TRBV13, the J call TRBJ1-5. The CDR3 spells CASSLGVQPQHF.